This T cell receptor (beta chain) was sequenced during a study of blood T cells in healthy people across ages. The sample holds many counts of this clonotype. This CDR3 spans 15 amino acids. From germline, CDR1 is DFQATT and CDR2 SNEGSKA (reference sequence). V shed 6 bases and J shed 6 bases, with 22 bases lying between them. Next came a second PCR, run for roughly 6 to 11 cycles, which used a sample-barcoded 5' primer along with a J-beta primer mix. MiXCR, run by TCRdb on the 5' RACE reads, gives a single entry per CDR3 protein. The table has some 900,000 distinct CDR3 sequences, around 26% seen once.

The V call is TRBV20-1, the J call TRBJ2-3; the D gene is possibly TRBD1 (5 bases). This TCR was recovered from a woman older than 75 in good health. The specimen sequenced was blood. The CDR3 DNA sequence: TGCAGTGCGGCTACACAGGCTCGAAACCCCGATACGCAGTATTTT. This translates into CSAATQARNPDTQYF.